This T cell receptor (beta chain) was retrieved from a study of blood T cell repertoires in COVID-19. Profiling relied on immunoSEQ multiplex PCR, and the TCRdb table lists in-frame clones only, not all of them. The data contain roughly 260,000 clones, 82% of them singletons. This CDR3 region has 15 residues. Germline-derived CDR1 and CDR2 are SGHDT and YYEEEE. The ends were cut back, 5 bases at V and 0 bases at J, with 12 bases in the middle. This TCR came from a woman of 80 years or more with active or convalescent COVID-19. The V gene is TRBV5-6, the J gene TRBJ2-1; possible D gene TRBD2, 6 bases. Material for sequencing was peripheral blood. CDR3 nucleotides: TGTGCCAGCAGAAAAGGAGGGCTCTCCTACAATGAGCAGTTCTTC. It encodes CASRKGGLSYNEQFF.